The TCR beta chain described here comes from a study of T cells in Graves' hyperthyroidism and ophthalmopathy. This clonotype was seen ten or more times. Antigen: not known. The sample, blood from the first hyperthyroidism diagnosis, precedes any ophthalmopathy symptoms. Around 10 ml fresh peripheral blood yielded the PBMCs. The investigators amplified TCR beta CDR3 regions from RNA transcripts. HTBI primers drove first-round RT-PCR of the TCR CDR3. TCRdb reanalysed the multiplex PCR reads using MiXCR and keeps one entry per CDR3 protein. The sample has approximately 720,000 distinct CDR3 sequences, approximately 19% seen once. Trimming left V 5 bases short and J 3 bases short, with 10 bases between. From germline, CDR1 is SGHVS and CDR2 FQNEAQ. The CDR3 is 13 amino acids. The study's findings and limits: A model using 13 V-J features told ophthalmopathy apart from stable hyperthyroidism. The majority of expanded thyroid clonotypes above 0.001 also appeared in blood.

The receptor was isolated from a woman aged 50 to 60 with Graves' hyperthyroidism that later progressed to Graves' ophthalmopathy. What was sequenced was blood. V gene TRBV7-8 combines with J gene TRBJ1-1; D not certain. CDR3 sequence (DNA): TGTGCCAGCAGCCAGTTCAGGCACACTGAAGCTTTCTTT. Protein product: CASSQFRHTEAFF.